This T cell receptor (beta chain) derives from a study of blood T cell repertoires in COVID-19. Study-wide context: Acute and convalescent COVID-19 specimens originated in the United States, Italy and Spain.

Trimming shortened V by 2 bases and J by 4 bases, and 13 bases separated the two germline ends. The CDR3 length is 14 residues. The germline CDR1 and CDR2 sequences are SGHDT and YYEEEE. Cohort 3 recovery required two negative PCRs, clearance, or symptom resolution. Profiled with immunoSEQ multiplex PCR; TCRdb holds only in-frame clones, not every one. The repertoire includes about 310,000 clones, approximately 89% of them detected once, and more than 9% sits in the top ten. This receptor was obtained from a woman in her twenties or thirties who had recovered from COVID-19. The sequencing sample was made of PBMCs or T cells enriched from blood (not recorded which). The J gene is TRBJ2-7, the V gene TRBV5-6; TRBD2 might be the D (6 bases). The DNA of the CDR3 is TGTGCCAGCAGCTTCATCCGGGAGAGGTACGAGCAGTACTTC. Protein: CASSFIRERYEQYF.